The 8 T cell receptor beta chains in this list originate from one sample, sequenced in a study of long-term antiretroviral therapy in people with HIV. This was the immunoSEQ v3.0 assay at survey level. Produced via immunoSEQ multiplex PCR; TCRdb's table is partial and in-frame only. The table lists about 32,000 clones, 94% of them singletons, with 3.6% in the top ten. Source: unsorted PBMCs, taken 4.1 years after starting antiretroviral therapy. These receptors came from a woman between 50 and 59 years old with HIV.

This clone occurred once. The chain uses TRBV27 and TRBJ1-2; D not certain. CDR1 is MNHEY, CDR2 SMNVEV, per germline (reference sequence). The CDR3 has 16 residues. Trimming took 0 bases from V and 4 from J, leaving 15 bases between them. CDR3 loop: CASSLSLPQGGYGYTF. In nucleotides, the CDR3 is TGTGCCAGCAGTTTATCTCTACCTCAAGGAGGCTATGGCTACACCTTC.

This clone was observed a handful of times. V and J are TRBV16 and TRBJ2-7; 9 bases line up with TRBD1. Germline lookup yields CDR1 KGHSY and CDR2 FQNENV. The CDR3 spans 15 residues. After removal of 4 bases from V and 5 bases from J, the junction contained 9 bases not matched to a gene. CDR3 amino acids: CASSRTGTGQNEQYF. For the CDR3, the DNA is TGTGCCAGCAGCCGTACCGGGACAGGGCAGAACGAGCAGTACTTC. The whole variable domain, filled in from reference TRBV16 and TRBJ2-7, reads GEEVAQTPKHLVRGEGQKAKLYCAPIKGHSYVFWYQQVLKNEFKFLISFQNENVFDETGMPKERFSAKCLPNSPCSLEIQATKLEDSAVYFCASSRTGTGQNEQYFGPGTRLTVT.

This chain joins TRBV5-8 and TRBJ1-5; D is unclear. This CDR3 has 13 residues. Germline CDR1 is SGHTS and CDR2 is YDEGEE. The V and J ends lost 0 bases and 9 bases respectively, with 10 bases between them. The CDR3 sequence: CASSLEEDLPQHF. Here the CDR3 DNA reads TGTGCCAGCAGCTTGGAGGAGGATCTGCCCCAGCATTTT. Full variable domain (outside the CDR3, taken from reference TRBV5-8 and TRBJ1-5): EAGVTQSPTHLIKTRGQQATLRCSPISGHTSVYWYQQALGLGLQFLLWYDEGEERNRGNFPPRFSGRQFPNYSSELNVNALELEDSALYLCASSLEEDLPQHFGDGTRLSIL.

The V gene is TRBV19, the J gene TRBJ2-7; TRBD1 matches at 8 bases. V shed 3 bases, J shed 2 bases, and the junction held 6 bases outside the gene matches. The CDR3 runs 15 residues. The germline V gene encodes CDR1 LNHDA and CDR2 SQIVND (reference sequence). The CDR3 DNA reads TGTGCCAGTAGTATGAAGGGGACAGGTACCTACGAGCAGTACTTC. This encodes CASSMKGTGTYEQYF. Full variable domain (remainder filled in from reference TRBV19 and TRBJ2-7): DGGITQSPKYLFRKEGQNVTLSCEQNLNHDAMYWYRQDPGQGLRLIYYSQIVNDFQKGDIAEGYSVSREKKESFPLTVTSAQKNPTAFYLCASSMKGTGTYEQYFGPGTRLTVT.

The chain joins TRBV7-6 to TRBJ2-7; perhaps TRBD1 as D (7 bases). CDR1 SGHVS and CDR2 FNYEAQ come from the germline V gene. Trimming cost V 3 bases and J 0 bases, with 12 bases left between them. CDR3 length equals 15 residues. CDR3 DNA: TGTGCCAGCAGCTTGGAGGGACAGAGCTCCTACGAGCAGTACTTC. Translating it yields CASSLEGQSSYEQYF. Full variable domain (missing parts from reference TRBV7-6 and TRBJ2-7): GAGVSQSPRYKVTKRGQDVALRCDPISGHVSLYWYRQALGQGPEFLTYFNYEAQQDKSGLPNDRFSAERPEGSISTLTIQRTEQRDSAMYRCASSLEGQSSYEQYFGPGTRLTVT.

The gene calls are TRBV7-6 and TRBJ2-5; a weak D match, TRBD2 (6 bases). Germline V gives CDR1 SGHVS, CDR2 FNYEAQ. V lost 1 base to trimming and J lost 3 bases, with 15 bases between them. The CDR3 is made up of 16 amino acids. The CDR3 DNA sequence: TGTGCCAGCAGCTTAGTATATAGCGGATCCGAAGAGACCCAGTACTTC. Its protein is CASSLVYSGSEETQYF.

The chain joins TRBV15 to TRBJ2-6; 10 bases are a match to TRBD1. CDR3 length: 17 amino acids. CDR1 and CDR2 from the germline V gene are LNHNV and YYDKDF (reference sequence). J was trimmed by 4 bases and V by 0 bases; bases with no gene match: 3. CDR3 amino acids: CATSRETGGAGANVLTF. Here the CDR3 DNA reads TGTGCCACCAGCAGAGAGACAGGGGGCGCCGGGGCCAACGTCCTGACTTTC.

This clone was found once. The chain has TRBV5-1 and TRBJ1-1; TRBD1 aligns across 7 bases. This CDR3 contains 12 residues. Germline V gene lookup returns CDR1 SGHRS and CDR2 YFSETQ. With V trimmed by 4 bases and J by 8 bases, 5 bases remained unmatched. CDR3 region: CASSTRGHEAFF. The CDR3, as DNA: TGCGCCAGCAGCACGAGGGGGCACGAAGCTTTCTTT.